Many counts were recorded for the clone carrying this T cell receptor (beta chain). This entry is derived from a study of T cells in Graves' hyperthyroidism and ophthalmopathy. Study-wide background: Before any treatment, at initial diagnosis, peripheral blood was collected.

The V gene lost 5 bases and the J gene lost 7 bases, with 9 bases spanning the gap. The CDR3 consists of 11 residues. CDR1 and CDR2 (germline): SEHNR, FQNEAQ (reference sequence). The TCR beta CDR3 regions underwent amplification using RNA transcripts as the source. An initial round of RT-PCR targeting the TCR CDR3 relied on the HTBI primer set. A single record per CDR3 protein comes from TCRdb applying MiXCR to the multiplex PCR reads. This table holds about 840,000 distinct CDR3 sequences, 38% found once. This TCR came from a man younger than 35 with Graves' hyperthyroidism. V gene TRBV7-9 combines with J gene TRBJ2-7; tentative D call: TRBD2 (6 bases). The material sequenced was blood. Here the CDR3 DNA reads TGTGCCAGCAGCGCGCTAGCGGAGCAGTACTTC. Protein sequence: CASSALAEQYF.